The 32 T cell receptor beta chains below were found in one sample sequenced in a study of T-cell reconstitution after alpha-beta-depleted transplantation in children. Preparing the TCRbeta library involved the use of unique molecular identifiers. TCRdb reanalysed the PCR reads using MiXCR and keeps one entry per CDR3 protein. The sample records 300,000 to 400,000 distinct CDR3 sequences, approximately 23% being singletons. The specimen was PBMCs, mostly from graft donor cells, collected 180 days after TCRalphabeta/CD19-depleted stem cell transplant. The receptor source for this set is a male patient younger than 18 who had a stem cell transplant for acute lymphoblastic leukemia, so the T cells may come from the graft donor.

V gene TRBV11-2 combines with J gene TRBJ1-2; no reliable D call. Trimming shortened V by 5 bases and J by 7 bases, and 29 bases separated the two germline ends. The germline CDR1 and CDR2 sequences are SGHAT and FQNNGV. This CDR3 spans 18 amino acids. CDR3 protein: CASSPYRAPYGATGGYTF. In DNA form, the CDR3 reads TGTGCCAGCAGCCCATACCGGGCCCCATATGGAGCTACGGGTGGCTACACCTTC.

This clonotype was seen a single time. For the CDR3, the DNA is TGTGCCAGGGGCCCCGGGTTGTCTTATAGCAATCAGCCCCAGCATTTT. Amino acid sequence: CARGPGLSYSNQPQHF. The chain joins TRBV5-6 to TRBJ1-5; D gene unclear. V was trimmed by 8 bases and J by 0 bases, leaving 18 bases between them. The CDR3 runs 16 residues. In germline, CDR1 is SGHDT, CDR2 YYEEEE. The entire variable domain, with the rest obtained from reference TRBV5-6 and TRBJ1-5, is as follows: DAGVTQSPTHLIKTRGQQVTLRCSPKSGHDTVSWYQQALGQGPQFIFQYYEEEERQRGNFPDRFSGHQFPNYSSELNVNALLLGDSALYLCARGPGLSYSNQPQHFGDGTRLSIL.

This clonotype was detected only a few times. V is TRBV5-1 and J is TRBJ2-7; maybe TRBD2 (5 bases). Trimming took off 4 bases at V and 2 bases at J, with 16 bases between the two ends. Germline values: CDR1 SGHRS, CDR2 YFSETQ. CDR3 length: 15 amino acids. CDR3 nucleotides: TGCGCCAGCAGCCAGATGTGGGGAGCCACCTACGAGCAGTACTTC. Translating gives CASSQMWGATYEQYF.

The table lists this clonotype with a few counts. The chain links TRBV7-9 to TRBJ2-7; a possible D gene is TRBD1 (8 bases). This CDR3 region has 15 residues. V dropped 8 bases and J dropped 2 bases, with 19 bases sitting between them. Per germline, CDR1 SEHNR and CDR2 FQNEAQ (reference sequence). The CDR3 here is CASQPRGTGAYEQYF. The CDR3 DNA reads TGTGCCAGCCAACCGCGGGGGACAGGAGCCTACGAGCAGTACTTC.

The chain uses TRBV27 and TRBJ2-3; no firm D call. Trimming left V 6 bases short and J 10 bases short, with 2 bases between. The CDR3 is made up of 8 amino acids. Germline-derived CDR1 and CDR2 are MNHEY and SMNVEV (reference sequence). The CDR3 loop reads CASRSQYF. CDR3 in DNA: TGTGCCAGCAGGTCGCAGTATTTT.

A few counts support this clonotype. The chain has TRBV9 and TRBJ1-2, with TRBD1 matching 7 bases. V lost 4 bases and J lost 1; bases outside the gene matches: 7. The germline V gene has CDR1 SGDLS and CDR2 YYNGEE. The CDR3 is 15 residues long. CDR3 nucleotide sequence: TGTGCCAGCAGCCCCCGGGACAGACTTAACTATGGCTACACCTTC. Its protein product is CASSPRDRLNYGYTF.

A few counts support this clonotype. This sequence joins TRBV15 and TRBJ2-3, with TRBD2 matching 8 bases. This CDR3 contains 13 residues. The V and J ends lost 2 bases and 14 bases, in that order; junction bases with no gene match: 9. Germline V gene data show CDR1 as LNHNV and CDR2 as YYDKDF (reference sequence). This chain's CDR3 is CATSRNPLAGRYF. The DNA of the CDR3 is TGTGCCACCAGCAGAAACCCTTTAGCGGGAAGGTATTTT.

The chain is built from TRBV10-3 and TRBJ2-5; either TRBD1 or TRBD2 may supply D (5 bases each). The germline CDR1 and CDR2 sequences are ENHRY and SYGVKD. Trimming stripped 10 bases from V and 5 bases from J, with 14 bases between. CDR3 length equals 12 residues. This chain's CDR3 is CATMGDLETQYF. The CDR3 DNA reads as TGTGCCACCATGGGGGATTTGGAGACCCAGTACTTC.

Note on this clonotype: Because the CDR3 is missing its conserved closing phenylalanine or tryptophan, this is likely a read error. The genes are TRBV12-3 or TRBV12-4 and TRBJ1-5; D uncertain. Trimming took off 3 bases at V and 0 bases at J, with 6 bases between the two ends. This CDR3 has 14 residues. In nucleotides, the CDR3 is TGTGCCAGCAGTTTGTTGTATAGCAATCAGCCCCAGCATTAT. Protein sequence: CASSLLYSNQPQHY.

The chain has TRBV10-3 and TRBJ2-1; TRBD2 agrees at 15 bases. CDR1 is ENHRY and CDR2 is SYGVKD in the germline V gene. The CDR3 length is 14 residues. V dropped 10 bases and J dropped 9; count of bases not matched to a gene: 7. The CDR3 DNA sequence: TGTGCCAACTCTCCGGGACTAGCGGGAGGTGAGCAGTTCTTC. Translating it yields CANSPGLAGGEQFF.

The chain employs TRBV6-2 or TRBV6-3 and TRBJ1-3; D is ambiguous. V lost 1 base and J lost 0, with 4 bases in between. CDR1 MNHEY and CDR2 SVGEGT come from the germline V gene. The CDR3 totals 14 residues. The CDR3 loop is CASSYLFSGNTIYF. DNA of the CDR3: TGTGCCAGCAGTTACTTGTTCTCTGGAAACACCATATATTTT.

The genes are TRBV4-2 and TRBJ2-3; 10 bases fit TRBD2. Germline values: CDR1 LGHNA, CDR2 YNFKEQ. J gave up 2 bases and V 3 bases, and 8 bases lay outside the gene matches. The CDR3 is 17 amino acids. DNA of the CDR3: TGTGCCAGCAGCCAGCCCTCTAGCGGGAGAGTCACAGATACGCAGTATTTT. The encoded protein is CASSQPSSGRVTDTQYF.

A few counts support this clonotype. The chain joins TRBV29-1 to TRBJ2-1; no clear D. This CDR3 comprises 13 residues. The V end was cut by 4 bases, the J end by 0 bases, with 7 bases between. CDR1 is SQVTM, CDR2 ANQGSEA, per germline. This chain's CDR3 is CSVAQISYNEQFF. Here the CDR3 DNA reads TGCAGCGTTGCACAGATCTCCTACAATGAGCAGTTCTTC.

The V gene is TRBV12-5, the J gene TRBJ2-3; TRBD2 matches 9 bases. From germline, CDR1 is LGHNT and CDR2 FRNRAP. The CDR3 contains 16 residues. V lost 3 bases, J lost 2 bases, and 6 bases stayed unmatched. The CDR3 sequence is CASGFSVAGVTDTQYF. CDR3 DNA sequence: TGTGCTAGTGGTTTCTCCGTAGCGGGGGTCACAGATACGCAGTATTTT.

The CDR3 protein is CASSVWASGNGAKNIQYF. DNA of the CDR3: TGTGCCAGCAGCGTATGGGCTAGCGGGAACGGGGCCAAAAACATTCAGTACTTC. The V gene is TRBV9, the J gene TRBJ2-4; 9 nucleotides line up with TRBD2. The V segment lost 1 base and the J segment 1 base; nucleotides outside the gene matches: 9. Germline V gene sequence: CDR1 SGDLS, CDR2 YYNGEE. The CDR3 contains 18 residues. The full variable domain, completed using reference TRBV9 and TRBJ2-4, is DSGVTQTPKHLITATGQRVTLRCSPRSGDLSVYWYQQSLDQGLQFLIQYYNGEERAKGNILERFSAQQFPDLHSELNLSSLELGDSALYFCASSVWASGNGAKNIQYFGAGTRLSVL.

This clonotype was counted once. The chain uses TRBV5-1 and TRBJ2-6; 10 bases fit TRBD1. Germline CDR1 and CDR2: SGHRS and YFSETQ. With V trimmed by 5 bases and J by 2 bases, 13 bases remained unmatched. The CDR3 has 19 amino acids. CDR3 region: CASRLTRQGATTGANVLTF. DNA of the CDR3: TGCGCCAGCAGACTGACGAGACAGGGGGCTACCACTGGGGCCAACGTCCTGACTTTC.

V usage is TRBV9 and J usage is TRBJ2-3; either TRBD1 or TRBD2 may fit D (5 bases each). The CDR3 has 14 amino acids. V lost 1 base and J 6 bases, leaving 12 bases between the germline ends. Germline-derived CDR1 and CDR2 are SGDLS and YYNGEE. CDR3 sequence: CASSVRGVGDTQYF. The CDR3 coding sequence is TGTGCCAGCAGCGTAAGGGGAGTCGGGGATACGCAGTATTTT.

This chain uses TRBV9 with TRBJ2-3, with D unresolved. The CDR3 covers 18 residues. Trimming pared 0 bases from V and 1 base from J, leaving 18 bases between. The V gene's germline CDR1 is SGDLS and CDR2 YYNGEE. In nucleotides, the CDR3 is TGTGCCAGCAGCGTAGAGTGGATGCCGGCCAGTGGCACAGATACGCAGTATTTT. Amino acids: CASSVEWMPASGTDTQYF.

This chain links TRBV5-1 with TRBJ2-7; 10 bases match TRBD1. Germline-derived CDR1 and CDR2 are SGHRS and YFSETQ. The CDR3 spans 15 residues. The ends lost 4 bases at V and 0 bases at J; junction bases unmatched: 4. CDR3 sequence: CASSPGQGVSYEQYF. CDR3 sequence (DNA): TGCGCCAGCAGCCCCGGACAGGGGGTCTCCTACGAGCAGTACTTC. The full variable domain, in which reference TRBV5-1 and TRBJ2-7 provide the parts outside the CDR3, is KAGVTQTPRYLIKTRGQQVTLSCSPISGHRSVSWYQQTPGQGLQFLFEYFSETQRNKGNFPGRFSGRQFSNSRSEMNVSTLELGDSALYLCASSPGQGVSYEQYFGPGTRLTVT.

The table lists this clonotype with a few counts. V and J are TRBV7-2 and TRBJ2-7, with D unclear. CDR3 length equals 15 residues. Germline V CDR1 and CDR2: SGHTA, FQGNSA. Deletions cut 1 base from V and 3 bases from J, with 13 bases between. The CDR3 protein is CASSLGLTRDYEQYF. CDR3 in DNA: TGTGCCAGCAGCTTAGGATTGACGAGAGACTACGAGCAGTACTTC.

A few counts support this clonotype. This chain joins TRBV7-9 and TRBJ2-1; D unclear. This CDR3 comprises 16 residues. Germline CDR1 and CDR2: SEHNR and FQNEAQ (reference sequence). Trimming took off 2 bases at V and 4 bases at J, with 15 bases between the two ends. The CDR3 sequence: CASSLPQVRRYNEQFF. The CDR3 nucleotides read TGTGCCAGCAGCTTACCTCAGGTGCGCCGGTACAATGAGCAGTTCTTC.

This clonotype was observed once. The chain couples TRBV5-1 to TRBJ2-7; 12 positions match TRBD2. Germline CDR1 reads SGHRS; CDR2 reads YFSETQ. V trimming: 0 bases; J trimming: 4 bases; junction bases outside the gene matches: 8. The CDR3 totals 17 residues. In DNA form, the CDR3 reads TGCGCCAGCAGCTTGGGGCTAGCGGGAGGGCGCTTGTACGAGCAGTACTTC. Its protein product is CASSLGLAGGRLYEQYF.

The sample holds a few counts of this clonotype. This chain connects TRBV15 to TRBJ1-6, with 7 bases matching TRBD1. V lost 0 bases to trimming and J lost 7 bases; unmatched junction nucleotides: 9. The CDR3 sequence is 17 residues long. The germline CDR1 and CDR2 sequences are LNHNV and YYDKDF (reference sequence). The DNA for the CDR3 is TGTGCCACCAGCAGAGACCCTCCAGGGGGTTGGAATTCACCCCTCCACTTT. Translated, it gives CATSRDPPGGWNSPLHF.

This clonotype was recorded a few times. For the CDR3, the DNA is TGTGCCAGTAGTATATGGGCGGCAGATGAAAAACTGTTTTTT. Protein sequence: CASSIWAADEKLFF. V is TRBV19 and J is TRBJ1-4; the D is unclear. Trimming took 2 bases from V and 6 from J, leaving 10 bases between them. Germline CDR1 and CDR2: LNHDA and SQIVND (reference sequence). The CDR3 is 14 amino acids.

The rearrangement links TRBV14 to TRBJ2-2; possibly TRBD2 for D (5 bases). The CDR3 has 13 residues. Per germline, CDR1 SGHDN and CDR2 FVKESK. The V gene lost 8 bases and the J gene lost 5 bases, with 12 bases spanning the gap. CDR3 DNA sequence: TGTGCCAGCGGAGACTATAATACCGGGGAGCTGTTTTTT. Protein sequence: CASGDYNTGELFF.

This clonotype was detected a few times. The rearrangement links TRBV9 to TRBJ2-5, with unresolved D. Germline CDR1 is SGDLS and CDR2 is YYNGEE. The CDR3 totals 14 residues. The V end was cut by 4 bases, the J end by 4 bases, with 14 bases between. The CDR3 reads CASSPSGFVETQYF. The CDR3 DNA sequence: TGTGCCAGCAGCCCGAGTGGCTTTGTAGAGACCCAGTACTTC.

This clonotype was seen a handful of times. The chain carries TRBV27 and TRBJ1-2, with D perhaps matching TRBD1 (5 bases). The CDR3 runs 14 residues. Germline values: CDR1 MNHEY, CDR2 SMNVEV (reference sequence). Trimming cost V 5 bases and J 4 bases, with 14 bases left between them. CDR3: CASSLIAGGYGYTF. CDR3 DNA sequence: TGTGCCAGCAGTCTAATTGCGGGGGGCTATGGCTACACCTTC.

This clonotype was detected many times. V is TRBV5-1 and J is TRBJ2-7, with 9 bases matching TRBD2. CDR3 length: 15 amino acids. Looked up from germline, CDR1 is SGHRS and CDR2 is YFSETQ. V gave up 2 bases and J gave up 0 bases; unmatched junction bases: 3. In DNA, the CDR3 is TGCGCCAGCAGCTTCCTAGCGGGGAGCTCCTACGAGCAGTACTTC. It is translated as CASSFLAGSSYEQYF. Based on the CDR3 plus reference TRBV5-1 and TRBJ2-7, the full variable domain is KAGVTQTPRYLIKTRGQQVTLSCSPISGHRSVSWYQQTPGQGLQFLFEYFSETQRNKGNFPGRFSGRQFSNSRSEMNVSTLELGDSALYLCASSFLAGSSYEQYFGPGTRLTVT.

This clonotype was counted between two and nine times. V gene TRBV7-9 combines with J gene TRBJ2-7; D assignment may be TRBD1 or TRBD2 (5 bases each). V dropped 0 bases and J dropped 2 bases, with 8 bases sitting between them. The CDR3 length is 14 residues. Germline-derived CDR1 and CDR2 are SEHNR and FQNEAQ (reference sequence). The CDR3 is CASSLAGTAYEQYF. The CDR3 DNA reads TGTGCCAGCAGCTTAGCGGGGACGGCCTACGAGCAGTACTTC. Together with reference TRBV7-9 and TRBJ2-7, the CDR3 gives the full variable domain: DTGVSQNPRHKITKRGQNVTFRCDPISEHNRLYWYRQTLGQGPEFLTYFQNEAQLEKSRLLSDRFSAERPKGSFSTLEIQRTEQGDSAMYLCASSLAGTAYEQYFGPGTRLTVT.

The chain joins TRBV6-5 to TRBJ1-1; D not resolved. With 1 base removed from V and 2 bases from J, the gap between germline ends came to 8 bases. Looked up from germline, CDR1 is MNHEY and CDR2 is SVGAGI. The CDR3 runs 14 residues. The CDR3 reads CASSYWTVNTEAFF. CDR3 in DNA: TGTGCCAGCAGTTACTGGACGGTAAACACTGAAGCTTTCTTT.

This clonotype was seen a few times. CDR3 coding DNA: TGTGCCACCAGCCCCGGGGACAGGTGGCACACTGAAGCTTTCTTT. Translation: CATSPGDRWHTEAFF. The gene calls are TRBV15 and TRBJ1-1; 8 nucleotides line up with TRBD1. After removal of 5 bases from V and 3 bases from J, the junction contained 8 bases not matched to a gene. Germline CDR1 is LNHNV and CDR2 is YYDKDF (reference sequence). The CDR3 length is 15 residues.

The J gene is TRBJ2-7, the V gene TRBV6-5, with a tentative D call TRBD2 (5 bases). Germline-derived CDR1 and CDR2 are MNHEY and SVGAGI. The CDR3 runs 16 residues. V dropped 0 bases and J dropped 2 bases, with 14 bases sitting between them. CDR3: CASSYSLLEEAYEQYF. The CDR3 bases are TGTGCCAGCAGTTACTCGCTCTTGGAGGAGGCCTACGAGCAGTACTTC.